Sequencing of this TCR beta chain was carried out in a study of metastatic and nonmetastatic thyroid tumors. The overall study: Repertoires were compared across blood and tumor or nodule tissue from malignant and benign thyroid patients.

V dropped 8 bases and J dropped 0 bases, with 4 bases sitting between them. The CDR3 sequence is 12 residues long. Germline CDR1 MNHNS, CDR2 SASEGT. MiXCR reprocessed the PCR reads for TCRdb. The table includes some 35,000 clones, less than 40% detected once. This clone was picked up a small number of times. Every patient was untreated before thyroid surgery. The V and J genes are TRBV6-1 and TRBJ2-2; D is uncertain. The clonotype originates from a female donor with papillary thyroid cancer or a benign thyroid nodule (not recorded which). Some clones in this sample may be carry-over from other donors' samples. Sequencing was carried out using tumor tissue. CDR3 in amino acids: CASAANTGELFF. The CDR3 nucleotides read TGTGCCAGCGCCGCGAACACCGGGGAGCTGTTTTTT.